This T cell receptor (beta chain) was captured in a study of response to subunit inactivated influenza vaccine. TCRdb independently ran MiXCR on the RT-PCR reads; one entry per CDR3 protein. The sample consists of some 800,000 distinct CDR3 sequences, about 20% of them appearing once. The V and J ends lost 4 bases and 6 bases, in that order; junction bases with no gene match: 8. The CDR3 sequence is 14 residues long. Germline CDR1 reads SQVTM; CDR2 reads ANQGSEA. The input for sequencing was PBMCs from blood, taken more than 4 days after vaccination. The genes are TRBV29-1 and TRBJ2-7; 11 bases match TRBD2. The receptor's source is a man aged 45 to 65 who received an inactivated influenza vaccine. The CDR3 DNA follows: TGCAGCGTTGTATCGCTAGCGGGAGGATTCGAGCAGTACTTC. This encodes CSVVSLAGGFEQYF.